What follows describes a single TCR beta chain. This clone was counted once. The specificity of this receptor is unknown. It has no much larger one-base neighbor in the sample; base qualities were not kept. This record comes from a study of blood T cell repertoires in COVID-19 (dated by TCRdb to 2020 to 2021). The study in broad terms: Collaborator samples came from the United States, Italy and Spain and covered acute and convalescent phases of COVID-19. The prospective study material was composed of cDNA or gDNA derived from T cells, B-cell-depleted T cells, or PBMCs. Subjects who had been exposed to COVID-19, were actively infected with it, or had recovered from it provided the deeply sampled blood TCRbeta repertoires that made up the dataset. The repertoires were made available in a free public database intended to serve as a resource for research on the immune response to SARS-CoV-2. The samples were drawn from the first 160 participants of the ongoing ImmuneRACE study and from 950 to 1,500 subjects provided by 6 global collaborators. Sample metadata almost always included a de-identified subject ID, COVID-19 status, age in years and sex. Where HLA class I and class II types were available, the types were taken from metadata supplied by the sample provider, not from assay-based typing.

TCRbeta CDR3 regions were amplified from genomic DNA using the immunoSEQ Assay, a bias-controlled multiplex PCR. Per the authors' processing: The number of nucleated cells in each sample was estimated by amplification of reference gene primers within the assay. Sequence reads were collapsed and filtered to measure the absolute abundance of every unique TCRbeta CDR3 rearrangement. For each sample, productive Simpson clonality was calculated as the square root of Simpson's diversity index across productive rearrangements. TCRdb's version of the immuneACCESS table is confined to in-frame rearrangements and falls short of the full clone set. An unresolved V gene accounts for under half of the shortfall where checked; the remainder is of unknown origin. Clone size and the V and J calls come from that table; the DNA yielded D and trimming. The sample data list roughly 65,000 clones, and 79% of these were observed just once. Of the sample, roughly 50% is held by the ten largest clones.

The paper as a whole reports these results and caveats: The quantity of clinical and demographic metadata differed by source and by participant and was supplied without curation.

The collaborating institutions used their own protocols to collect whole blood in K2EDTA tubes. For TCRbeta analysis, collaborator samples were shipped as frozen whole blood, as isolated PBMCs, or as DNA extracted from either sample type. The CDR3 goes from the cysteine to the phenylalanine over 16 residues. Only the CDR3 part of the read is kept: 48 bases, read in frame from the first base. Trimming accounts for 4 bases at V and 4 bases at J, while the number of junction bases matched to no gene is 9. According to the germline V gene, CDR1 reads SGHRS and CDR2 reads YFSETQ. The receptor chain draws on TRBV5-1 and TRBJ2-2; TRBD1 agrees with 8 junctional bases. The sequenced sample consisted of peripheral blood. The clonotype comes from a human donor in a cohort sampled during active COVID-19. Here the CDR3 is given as CASSLRTGLSTGELFF. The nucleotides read TGCGCCAGCAGCCTTCGGACAGGGCTAAGCACCGGGGAGCTGTTTTTT.